This T cell receptor beta chain originates from a study of CD8+CD57+ T cells in acquired aplastic anemia. TCR beta VDJ and CDR3 were profiled, and genomic DNA was the template. TCRdb reprocessed the reads via MiXCR and lists one record per CDR3 protein. Among 150,000 or so distinct CDR3 sequences listed, around 50% were seen once. Looked up from germline, CDR1 is LGHNA and CDR2 is YSLEER. The CDR3 consists of 16 residues. V trimming: 1 base; J trimming: 5 bases; junction bases outside the gene matches: 6. In patients chosen for sequencing, flow cytometry had shown CD8+CD57+ cell expansion. The patients all had a severe acquired aplastic anemia diagnosis.

The chain combines TRBV4-3 with TRBJ2-7, with TRBD1 matching 12 bases. This receptor was identified in a human donor with aplastic anemia. Sequenced sample: sorted CD4+, CD8+, or CD8+CD57+ T cells (not recorded which) from PBMCs. The CDR3 nucleotides are TGCGCCAGCAGCCAAGTCCCGGGACAGGGGGCGGACGAGCAGTACTTC. Amino acid sequence: CASSQVPGQGADEQYF.